This is a list of T cell receptor beta chains from one sample in a study of PD-L1 blockade in urothelial cancer. Assay used: immunoSEQ multiplex PCR; TCRdb lists only in-frame clones, some missing. The sample lists some 71,000 clones; roughly nine tenths were seen once. The sequenced sample was PBMCs, obtained around atezolizumab (anti-PD-L1) treatment. All receptors derive from a man in his sixties with urothelial cancer. The CDR3 runs from the conserved cysteine through the conserved F or W. A D gene is named only where the DNA matches it firmly. Some rows mark clone size as missing; the rest say once, few, many or name a class of expanded clone.

j_gene: TRBJ2-5; v_gene: TRBV10-2; abundance: NA; d_gene: NA; CDR3nt: TGCGCCAGCAGTGATCATGGACTGCAAGAGACCCAGTACTTC; CDR3aa: CASSDHGLQETQYF
j_gene: TRBJ1-4; v_gene: TRBV7-8; abundance: NA; d_gene: NA; CDR3nt: TGTGCCAGCAGCTTAAATTCCGGGACTAATGAAAAACTGTTTTTT; CDR3aa: CASSLNSGTNEKLFF
j_gene: TRBJ2-1; v_gene: TRBV6-6; abundance: NA; d_gene: TRBD2; CDR3nt: TGTGCCAGCAGACTCCTAGCGGCCCTCTACAATGAGCAGTTCTTC; CDR3aa: CASRLLAALYNEQFF
j_gene: TRBJ2-7; v_gene: TRBV12-5; abundance: NA; d_gene: NA; CDR3nt: TGTGCTAGTGGTTTGGTACATCCAGGGGCGACTCTGGCGGGGGTTTACTACGAGCAGTACTTC; CDR3aa: CASGLVHPGATLAGVYYEQYF
j_gene: TRBJ2-1; v_gene: TRBV4-3; abundance: NA; d_gene: TRBD2; CDR3nt: TGCGCCAGCAGCCATGGGACTAGCCAAAATGAGCAGTTCTTC; CDR3aa: CASSHGTSQNEQFF
j_gene: TRBJ2-3; v_gene: TRBV5-1; abundance: NA; d_gene: TRBD2; CDR3nt: TGCGCCAGCAGCCGGGGGGAGACAGATACGCAGTATTTT; CDR3aa: CASSRGETDTQYF
j_gene: TRBJ1-6; v_gene: TRBV6-6; abundance: few; d_gene: NA; CDR3nt: TGTGCCAGCAGTTCCAATGTCCCACCCCTCCACTTT; CDR3aa: CASSSNVPPLHF
j_gene: TRBJ2-3; v_gene: TRBV12-5; abundance: NA; d_gene: NA; CDR3nt: TGTGCTAGTGGTGTATCAGATACGCAGTATTTT; CDR3aa: CASGVSDTQYF
j_gene: TRBJ2-2; v_gene: TRBV13; abundance: NA; d_gene: NA; CDR3nt: TGTGCCAGCAGCACCCGCAGGGGCTTCGACACCGGGGAGCTGTTTTTT; CDR3aa: CASSTRRGFDTGELFF
j_gene: TRBJ2-7; v_gene: TRBV27; abundance: NA; d_gene: TRBD2; CDR3nt: TGTGCCAGCAGTTTAAGGACGACTAGCACCCACGAGCAGTACTTC; CDR3aa: CASSLRTTSTHEQYF
j_gene: TRBJ2-5; v_gene: TRBV9; abundance: NA; d_gene: TRBD2; CDR3nt: TGTGCCAGCGGAGCGGGGGGCCTGTTGGAGACCCAGTACTTC; CDR3aa: CASGAGGLLETQYF
j_gene: TRBJ1-1; v_gene: TRBV5-1; abundance: NA; d_gene: NA; CDR3nt: TGCGCCAGCAGCTTGGCCCGGGGGGGAGGGGTGAACACTGAAGCTTTCTTT; CDR3aa: CASSLARGGGVNTEAFF
j_gene: TRBJ2-7; v_gene: TRBV5-1; abundance: NA; d_gene: TRBD2; CDR3nt: TGCGCCAGCAGCTCGGGACTAGCGGGAGGTAACGAGCAGTACTTC; CDR3aa: CASSSGLAGGNEQYF
j_gene: TRBJ2-2; v_gene: TRBV19; abundance: NA; d_gene: TRBD1; CDR3nt: TGTGCCAGTAGTTCAGACAGGGGGCCTTACACCGGGGAGCTGTTTTTT; CDR3aa: CASSSDRGPYTGELFF
j_gene: TRBJ1-6; v_gene: TRBV6-6; abundance: once; d_gene: TRBD1; CDR3nt: TGTGCCAGCAGTTACGAAGGACAGGGGACACCCCTCCACTTT; CDR3aa: CASSYEGQGTPLHF
j_gene: TRBJ2-7; v_gene: TRBV18; abundance: NA; d_gene: NA; CDR3nt: TGTGCCAGCTCACAGGCCGGCGGGGTCTCCTACGAGCAGTACTTC; CDR3aa: CASSQAGGVSYEQYF
j_gene: TRBJ2-3; v_gene: TRBV6-1; abundance: once; d_gene: TRBD1; CDR3nt: TGTGCCAGCAGTGAACCATCCTTCGACAGGGGAGATACGCAGTATTTT; CDR3aa: CASSEPSFDRGDTQYF
j_gene: TRBJ2-7; v_gene: TRBV5-6; abundance: NA; d_gene: NA; CDR3nt: TGTGCCTCCCAACAGGATCCCTACGAGCAGTACTTC; CDR3aa: CASQQDPYEQYF
j_gene: TRBJ1-1; v_gene: TRBV2; abundance: NA; d_gene: TRBD1; CDR3nt: TGTGCCAGCCGACGGGACAGGGAAATAGCAGCTTTCTTT; CDR3aa: CASRRDREIAAFF
j_gene: TRBJ2-5; v_gene: TRBV4-2; abundance: NA; d_gene: NA; CDR3nt: TGTGCCAGCAGCCAAGCGAGAACCACCCAAGAGACCCAGTACTTC; CDR3aa: CASSQARTTQETQYF
j_gene: TRBJ1-5; v_gene: TRBV4-3; abundance: NA; d_gene: TRBD1; CDR3nt: TGCGCCAGCAGCCAAGTTTTCCAGGGGGAAAGTCAGCCCCAGCATTTT; CDR3aa: CASSQVFQGESQPQHF
j_gene: TRBJ1-3; v_gene: TRBV5-1; abundance: NA; d_gene: NA; CDR3nt: TGCGCCAGCAGTGGAGGGCAGGTCGGAAACACCATATATTTT; CDR3aa: CASSGGQVGNTIYF
j_gene: TRBJ2-1; v_gene: TRBV19; abundance: NA; d_gene: TRBD2; CDR3nt: TGTGCCAGTAGTATAGGCGGGAGGAGTGCGGATGAGCAGTTCTTC; CDR3aa: CASSIGGRSADEQFF
j_gene: TRBJ1-2; v_gene: TRBV28; abundance: once; d_gene: NA; CDR3nt: TGTGCGTTGCGCGCGGCTAACTATGGCTACACCTTC; CDR3aa: CALRAANYGYTF
j_gene: TRBJ1-1; v_gene: TRBV6-5; abundance: NA; d_gene: NA; CDR3nt: TGTGCCAGCAGTTACCGGTCAGGGGAAGCTTTCTTT; CDR3aa: CASSYRSGEAFF
j_gene: TRBJ2-3; v_gene: TRBV7-6; abundance: NA; d_gene: TRBD2; CDR3nt: TGTGCCAGCAGCCTCAATTGGGGGGGGAGCACAGATACGCAGTATTTT; CDR3aa: CASSLNWGGSTDTQYF
j_gene: TRBJ1-1; v_gene: TRBV7-3; abundance: NA; d_gene: NA; CDR3nt: TGTGCCAGCAGCCCAGGGGCGAGGACTGAAGCTTTCTTT; CDR3aa: CASSPGARTEAFF
j_gene: TRBJ1-1; v_gene: TRBV9; abundance: once; d_gene: NA; CDR3nt: TGTGCCAGCAGCGTAGCTGAGGGCGCGGGCACTGAAGCTTTCTTT; CDR3aa: CASSVAEGAGTEAFF
j_gene: TRBJ2-7; v_gene: TRBV2; abundance: once; d_gene: NA; CDR3nt: TGTGCCAGCAGTGAAGTCAGGGGCAGGTACGAGCAGTACTTC; CDR3aa: CASSEVRGRYEQYF
j_gene: TRBJ1-5; v_gene: TRBV29-1; abundance: once; d_gene: NA; CDR3nt: TGCAGCGTCCAGACAGTATCCAATCAGCCCCAGCATTTT; CDR3aa: CSVQTVSNQPQHF
j_gene: TRBJ2-1; v_gene: TRBV19; abundance: NA; d_gene: TRBD2; CDR3nt: TGTGCCAGTAGTATAGTACTTAGCGGGAGCTCCTACAATGAGCAGTTCTTC; CDR3aa: CASSIVLSGSSYNEQFF
j_gene: TRBJ1-4; v_gene: TRBV5-1; abundance: NA; d_gene: NA; CDR3nt: TGCGCCAGCAGCTTGGTAGCTAATGAAAAACTGTTTTTT; CDR3aa: CASSLVANEKLFF